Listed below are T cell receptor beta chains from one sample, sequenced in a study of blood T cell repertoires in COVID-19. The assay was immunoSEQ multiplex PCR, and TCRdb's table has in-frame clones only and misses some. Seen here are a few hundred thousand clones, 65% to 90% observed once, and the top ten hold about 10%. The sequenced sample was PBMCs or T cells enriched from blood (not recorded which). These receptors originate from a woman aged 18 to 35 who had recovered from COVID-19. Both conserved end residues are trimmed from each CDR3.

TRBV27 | ASSLSSLNTEAF
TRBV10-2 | ASSESKGATGYT
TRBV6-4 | ASSRTASTDTQY
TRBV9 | ASSQGEAYEQY
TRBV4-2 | ASSQAAGVYT
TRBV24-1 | ATSAGTGIAYEQY
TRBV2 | ASRGDPGGTEAF
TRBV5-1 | ASRSSDRGRDGYT
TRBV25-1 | ASSRTGANSPLH
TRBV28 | ASSSPTDSGYGYT
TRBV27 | ASSLIAGANYGYT
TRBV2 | ASSGPGGAVGELF
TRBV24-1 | ATSDSGVNQPQH
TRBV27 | ASRRDRGERYT
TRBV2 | ASFTNLPRQGYNEQF
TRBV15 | ATSRDQGTPY
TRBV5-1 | ASSLALDSSGNTIY
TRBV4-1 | ASSQDQYSNQPQH
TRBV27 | ASSHGGGYGYT
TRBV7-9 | ASSQRTGRDEQF
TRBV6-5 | ASALAGELF
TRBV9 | ASSGLGTGNSPLH
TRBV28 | ASTPAGGTGELF
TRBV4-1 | ASSHLGGANEQF
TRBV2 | ASPRSRLAGNYNEQF
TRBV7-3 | ASSPGQGGFNEQF
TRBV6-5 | ASSYSPGHEQF
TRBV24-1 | ATSDAGQGAHEQY
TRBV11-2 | ASSLDTGRGATEAF